This paragraph covers one T cell receptor beta chain sequence. What it binds is unknown. Each CDR3 protein gets one entry after TCRdb re-called the reads with MiXCR. Of some 940,000 distinct CDR3 sequences listed, more than 25% are singletons. This specimen comes from a study of T cell repertoires in cytomegalovirus infection. Study at large: It was recently identified HLA-C-restricted and well-studied HLA-B-restricted CMV epitopes that the study used.

Study results and caveats: Dominating the ex vivo response were TCR beta clonotypes that were CMV-specific and HLA-C-restricted.

V shed 8 bases and J shed 2 bases, with 19 bases lying between them. Germline lookup yields CDR1 MNHEY and CDR2 SMNVEV (reference sequence). The CDR3 length is 15 residues. The source is a human donor in good health (CMV status not recorded). Some clones in this sample may be carry-over from other donors' samples. The sequencing here drew on cultured CD8+ T cells from PBMCs, taken from culture after CMV antigen stimulation. V is TRBV27 and J is TRBJ2-7; D is possibly TRBD1 (6 bases). CDR3 DNA: TGTGCCAGCCGCAGGGGAAACACACCAACCTACGAGCAGTACTTC. Its translation is CASRRGNTPTYEQYF.